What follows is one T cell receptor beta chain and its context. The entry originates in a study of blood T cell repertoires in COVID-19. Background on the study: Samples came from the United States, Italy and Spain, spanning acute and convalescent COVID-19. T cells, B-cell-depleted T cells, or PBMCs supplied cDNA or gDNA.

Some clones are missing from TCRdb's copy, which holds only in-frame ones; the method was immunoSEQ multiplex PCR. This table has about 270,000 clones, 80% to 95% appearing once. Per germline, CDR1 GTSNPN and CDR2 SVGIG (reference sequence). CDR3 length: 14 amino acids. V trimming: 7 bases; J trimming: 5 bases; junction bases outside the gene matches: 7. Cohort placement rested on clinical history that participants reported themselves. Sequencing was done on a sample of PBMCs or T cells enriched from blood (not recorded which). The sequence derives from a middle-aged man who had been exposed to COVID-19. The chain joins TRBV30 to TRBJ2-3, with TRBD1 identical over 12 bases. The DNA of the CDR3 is TGTGCCTCCGGGGGACAGGGGGCTGGAGATACGCAGTATTTT. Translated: CASGGQGAGDTQYF.